This T cell receptor (beta chain) was sequenced in a study of cytomegalovirus exposure and HLA in healthy donors. Study-wide findings and caveats: Researchers reported in a later analysis that common viral pathogens appeared linked to several top clusters. In a later analysis, V- and J-gene trimming of beta chains associated with a DCLRE1C missense variant, replicated independently. Equally common other TCR beta chains were less clonally expanded than HLA-associated ones, a later analysis found. As immune exposure information, only CMV serostatus was available.

With 60 Vbeta and 13 Jbeta primers, the PCR was carried out. Sequencing used immunoSEQ multiplex PCR; TCRdb keeps in-frame clones, though not all of them. Recorded here are under 65,000 clones; the top ten clones represent 9% to 15%. The CDR3 is made up of 14 amino acids. The germline V gene has CDR1 SGHTA and CDR2 FQGNSA. V was clipped by 5 bases and J by 1 base, with 11 bases between them. About this clone itself: Its target is unknown.

The TCR was taken from a woman aged 25 to 39 in good health and CMV-seropositive. The chain recombines TRBV7-2 with TRBJ1-1, with TRBD1 as a possible D gene (5 bases). Sequenced: PBMCs. CDR3 nucleotides: TGTGCCAGCAGCCAAAGGCAGGGGAACACTGAAGCTTTCTTT. It is translated as CASSQRQGNTEAFF.